This TCR beta chain stems from a study of regulatory T cells in long-lasting Graves disease (dated by TCRdb to about 2021). About the investigation overall: Persistent Graves' disease was defined as persistently positive TSH receptor autoantibodies together with antithyroid drug treatment for over 5 years. Peripheral blood TCR sequencing and RNA sequencing compared persistent Graves' disease patients with newly diagnosed Graves' disease patients. The study took place in China and was registered as a clinical trial. A total of 33 samples were covered by TCR sequencing, comprising approximately 13 persistent and around 20 newly diagnosed Graves' disease patients. In the clinical cohort, patients with persistent Graves' disease had used antithyroid drugs for an average of roughly 10 years.

Overall results and qualifications from the work: Only peripheral blood was studied, because thyroid tissue, the primary lesion, was inaccessible. More public clonotypes were shared among persistent patients (2,741) than among newly diagnosed patients (roughly 1,000). As a limitation, the authors acknowledged that the small sample size may reduce accuracy. Persistent Graves' disease patients showed lower TCR Shannon entropy and fewer highly expanded clones than newly diagnosed patients, suggesting clonal expansion. Sequencing and analysis were limited to the TCR beta chain.

What the time point label conveys for this sample: persistent/refractory GD, antithyroid drugs over 5 years with positive TRAb. For both TCR sequencing and RNA sequencing, RNA was extracted from PBMCs using TRIzol. Graves' disease was diagnosed according to American Thyroid Association guidelines. Recruitment of patients was carried out at an endocrinology department in Xi'an, China. Each patient gave roughly 10 milliliters of peripheral blood, collected in an EDTA anticoagulant tube. PBMCs were isolated by Ficoll Paque Plus density gradient separation without further T cell sorting. An Agilent 2100 Bioanalyzer and agarose gel were used to check RNA quality, while a NanoDrop 2000 measured RNA concentration. The library was prepared using multiplex PCR. The sample was run on an Illumina HiSeq 4000. TCR beta libraries were built with iRepertoire HTBI primers and Arm-PCR amplification of CDR3 regions. Gel purification was performed on PCR products prior to sequencing. From the authors' description of their analysis: Gene usage analysis of CDR3 amino acid clonotypes used the roughly 60 TRBV and about 13 TRBJ segments found across samples. COPE and FqMerger were used to merge filtered high-quality paired reads into contigs. Contigs were aligned with BLAST to IMGT TRBV, TRBD and TRBJ reference genes, and CDR3 was defined per IMGT. Any clonotype with a frequency above 0.1% was classified as a highly expanded clone. Shannon entropy was used to measure repertoire diversity, and the Gini coefficient was used to measure V-J evenness. Public clonotypes were defined as clonotypes shared by more than one individual. TCRdb cleaned the public reads at Q25 with fastp, built clones with MiXCR and kept in-frame beta chains. Here each entry gathers all rows of one CDR3 protein and keeps the most common genes and DNA. Here the V and J calls rest on TCRdb's processing, not on the authors' analysis. The sample profile shows 420,000 or so distinct CDR3 sequences; roughly a quarter of them were found once. Of the sample, approximately 28% is held by the ten largest clones.

Regarding this clonotype: Its antigen is not yet known. The record has no base qualities; no much larger clone is one base away.

The TCR sequence derives from a female donor with Graves disease. Here the sequenced sample was peripheral blood mononuclear cells (PBMCs), taken when the disease was refractory, from a patient treated with antithyroid drugs.

The CDR3 corresponds to CASSTIPAAKETQYF. The DNA reads TGTGCCAGTAGTACCATCCCCGCCGCCAAAGAGACCCAGTACTTC. The chain employs TRBV19 and TRBJ2-5; the D segment cannot be called with confidence. V was cut back by 4 bases and J by 3 bases, leaving a gap of 15 bases between them. Measured from the cysteine to the phenylalanine, the CDR3 is 15 residues long. Just the 45-base CDR3 DNA is kept, in frame starting at base 1. The germline V gene (reference sequence) specifies LNHDA as CDR1 and SQIVND as CDR2.